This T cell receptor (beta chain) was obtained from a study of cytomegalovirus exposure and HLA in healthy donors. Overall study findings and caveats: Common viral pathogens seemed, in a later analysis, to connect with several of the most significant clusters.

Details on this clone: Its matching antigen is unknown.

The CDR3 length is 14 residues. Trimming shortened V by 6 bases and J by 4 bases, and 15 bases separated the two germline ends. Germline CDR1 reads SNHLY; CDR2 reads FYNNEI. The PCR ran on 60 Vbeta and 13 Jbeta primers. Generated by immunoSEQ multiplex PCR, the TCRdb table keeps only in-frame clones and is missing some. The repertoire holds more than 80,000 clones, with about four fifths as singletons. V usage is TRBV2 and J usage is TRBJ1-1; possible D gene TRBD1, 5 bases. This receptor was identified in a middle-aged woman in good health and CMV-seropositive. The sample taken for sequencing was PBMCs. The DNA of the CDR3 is TGTGCCAGCAGGGGGAACGGGGGAGGCACTGAAGCTTTCTTT. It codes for CASRGNGGGTEAFF.